Below, 18 T cell receptor beta chains from the same sample are listed, as sequenced in a study of shared clonotypes between healthy human individuals. Here immunoSEQ multiplex PCR was the method, and the copy in TCRdb shows in-frame clones only, minus some. This sample has 2.3 million or so clones, with more than 80% found just once. Material for sequencing was naive CD4+ T cells from PBMCs. Subset of the sample: CD45RA+ positively selected. The receptors were gathered from a young man in good health. Some clones in this sample may be carry-over from other donors' samples.

This clone was seen a few times. V gene TRBV30 combines with J gene TRBJ1-5; a weak D match, TRBD1 (5 bases). The CDR3 consists of 17 residues. V lost 1 base, J lost 3 bases, and 19 bases lay in between. CDR1 and CDR2 (germline): GTSNPN, SVGIG (reference sequence). The CDR3 DNA sequence: TGTGCCTGGAGTGCGGACACCGGGACCCTTGCCAATCAGCCCCAGCATTTT. Translated, it gives CAWSADTGTLANQPQHF.

Concerning this clone: Other DNA variants within this sample encode the same CDR3. V usage is TRBV6-1 and J usage is TRBJ1-2; no clear D. The CDR3 is 14 residues long. CDR1 and CDR2 (germline): MNHNS, SASEGT. Trimming cost V 0 bases and J 2 bases, with 7 bases left between them. Here the CDR3 reads CASSEARQNYGYTF. The CDR3 nucleotides are TGTGCCAGCAGTGAAGCGCGGCAGAACTATGGCTACACCTTC.

The chain joins TRBV5-1 to TRBJ2-7, with 11 nucleotides matching TRBD1. Germline trimming cut 3 bases from V and 5 bases from J; bases unmatched to any gene: 4. This CDR3 has 14 amino acids. The germline V gene encodes CDR1 SGHRS and CDR2 YFSETQ. CDR3 sequence: CASSSRDRGDEQYF. The CDR3 DNA reads TGCGCCAGCAGCTCCCGGGACAGGGGGGACGAGCAGTACTTC. The complete variable domain, with remaining parts taken from reference TRBV5-1 and TRBJ2-7, reads KAGVTQTPRYLIKTRGQQVTLSCSPISGHRSVSWYQQTPGQGLQFLFEYFSETQRNKGNFPGRFSGRQFSNSRSEMNVSTLELGDSALYLCASSSRDRGDEQYFGPGTRLTVT.

This clone was detected only once. The chain uses TRBV19 and TRBJ2-7, with TRBD2 as a possible D gene (6 bases). The V end lost 4 bases, the J end lost 6 bases, and 22 bases lay between the germline ends. Germline V lookup: CDR1 LNHDA, CDR2 SQIVND (reference sequence). The CDR3 sequence is 16 residues long. The CDR3 nucleotides read TGTGCCAGTAGTACCTCGCTAGACACGGGAGCTCGCGAGCAGTACTTC. Protein sequence: CASSTSLDTGAREQYF.

Points on this clone: The sample contains more than one DNA sequence encoding this CDR3. This chain links TRBV5-1 with TRBJ2-3; 8 bases fit TRBD1. J gave up 3 bases and V 4 bases, and 4 bases lay outside the gene matches. Per the germline V gene, CDR1 is SGHRS and CDR2 is YFSETQ. CDR3 length: 14 residues. The CDR3 spells CASSLDRGTDTQYF. The CDR3 DNA sequence: TGCGCCAGCAGCCTCGACAGGGGTACAGATACGCAGTATTTT.

V usage is TRBV7-8 and J usage is TRBJ1-5; 8 nucleotides align to TRBD1. CDR1 is SGHVS and CDR2 is FQNEAQ in the germline V gene. V was pared by 1 base and J by 7 bases, with 6 bases of the junction left unmatched. This CDR3 is built from 15 residues. CDR3 sequence reads: CASSLDAGGDQPQHF. For the CDR3, the DNA is TGTGCCAGCAGCTTAGATGCAGGGGGCGACCAGCCCCAGCATTTT.

V gene TRBV7-2 combines with J gene TRBJ2-7, with D perhaps assigned TRBD1 or TRBD2 (5 bases each). The length of the CDR3 is 15 residues. Trimming took 5 bases from V and 6 from J, leaving 20 bases between them. Germline-derived CDR1 and CDR2 are SGHTA and FQGNSA. CDR3 nucleotides: TGTGCCAGCAGCCATTCCGGGACGGATGGGCGCGAGCAGTACTTC. This encodes CASSHSGTDGREQYF.

The V and J genes are TRBV18 and TRBJ1-3; D not certain. This CDR3 is built from 11 residues. Germline V gene sequence: CDR1 KGHSH, CDR2 LQKENI. Trimming took 6 bases from V and 8 from J, leaving 8 bases between them. CDR3 in DNA: TGTGCCAGCTCCCTCTTAGACACCATATATTTT. Its translation: CASSLLDTIYF.

The rearrangement uses TRBV6-5 and TRBJ2-7; weak D call: TRBD2 (5 bases). Between the trimmed V and J ends, which lost 2 bases and 2 bases, there was a span of 10 bases. Per the germline V gene, CDR1 is MNHEY and CDR2 is SVGAGI. The CDR3 totals 14 residues. CDR3 protein: CASSYKRLTYEQYF. The CDR3 nucleotides read TGTGCCAGCAGTTACAAACGACTAACCTACGAGCAGTACTTC.

Concerning this clone: This same CDR3 is encoded by further DNA sequences in the sample. This chain uses TRBV5-1 with TRBJ2-3; 8 nucleotides match TRBD2. V was clipped by 4 bases and J by 1 base; unmatched bases: 2. The germline V gene has CDR1 SGHRS and CDR2 YFSETQ. This CDR3 is 14 amino acids long. In DNA form, the CDR3 reads TGCGCCAGCAGCACTAGCGGCCGCACAGATACGCAGTATTTT. Its translation is CASSTSGRTDTQYF.

V usage is TRBV7-3 and J usage is TRBJ2-4, with D perhaps TRBD1 or TRBD2 (5 bases each). Germline CDR1 reads SGHTA; CDR2 reads FQGTGA. V was clipped by 5 bases and J by 1 base, with 18 bases between them. The CDR3 totals 17 residues. The DNA for the CDR3 is TGTGCCAGCAGCCCCGGGGCGCGAGGGACGGCCAAAAACATTCAGTACTTC. Translation gives CASSPGARGTAKNIQYF.

The chain carries TRBV30 and TRBJ2-2; D is ambiguous. Between the trimmed V and J ends, which lost 3 bases and 2 bases, there was a span of 10 bases. The CDR3 is 14 residues long. Germline CDR1 and CDR2: GTSNPN and SVGIG (reference sequence). The CDR3 loop is CAWRRLANTGELFF. Here the CDR3 DNA reads TGTGCCTGGAGGCGGTTAGCCAACACCGGGGAGCTGTTTTTT.

The chain links TRBV2 to TRBJ2-7; D uncertain. This CDR3 has 12 amino acids. V lost 1 base and J 9 bases, leaving 10 bases between the germline ends. Germline assignment: CDR1 SNHLY and CDR2 FYNNEI. The CDR3: CASSEVGVGQYF. CDR3 nucleotide sequence: TGTGCCAGCAGTGAAGTGGGTGTCGGGCAGTACTTC.

The J gene is TRBJ2-3, the V gene TRBV4-1, with D perhaps TRBD1 or TRBD2 (9 bases each). The CDR3 consists of 18 residues. Trimming left V 4 bases short and J 3 bases short, with 23 bases between. Germline assignment: CDR1 MGHRA and CDR2 YSYEKL. The CDR3 DNA is TGCGCCAGCAGCCTACAGGGGGCCCGAACTAGCGGGACAGATACGCAGTATTTT. The encoded protein is CASSLQGARTSGTDTQYF.

The CDR3 region has the DNA TGCGCCAGCAGCAAACCGGGAGCTGAAAAACTGTTTTTT. The encoded protein is CASSKPGAEKLFF. The rearrangement joins TRBV5-1 to TRBJ1-4; unclear D gene. From germline, CDR1 is SGHRS and CDR2 YFSETQ. The CDR3 covers 13 residues. V lost 4 bases and J 7 bases, leaving 11 bases between the germline ends. The complete variable domain, with remaining parts taken from reference TRBV5-1 and TRBJ1-4, reads KAGVTQTPRYLIKTRGQQVTLSCSPISGHRSVSWYQQTPGQGLQFLFEYFSETQRNKGNFPGRFSGRQFSNSRSEMNVSTLELGDSALYLCASSKPGAEKLFFGSGTQLSVL.

The V and J genes are TRBV5-4 and TRBJ2-7; 11 bases match TRBD2. V was pared by 2 bases and J by 5 bases, with 6 bases of the junction left unmatched. The germline V gene has CDR1 SGHNT and CDR2 YYREEE (reference sequence). The CDR3 is 15 amino acids. The CDR3 coding sequence is TGTGCCAGCAGCTTTACTAGCGGGAGATTCAACGAGCAGTACTTC. Translating it yields CASSFTSGRFNEQYF. Full variable domain (outside the CDR3, taken from reference TRBV5-4 and TRBJ2-7): ETGVTQSPTHLIKTRGQQVTLRCSSQSGHNTVSWYQQALGQGPQFIFQYYREEENGRGNFPPRFSGLQFPNYSSELNVNALELDDSALYLCASSFTSGRFNEQYFGPGTRLTVT.

V usage is TRBV12-1 and J usage is TRBJ2-1. TRBV12-1 is described as a pseudogene. The CDR3 totals 15 residues. CDR3 in DNA: TGTGCCAGCAGCGCGGGGACATCTTCTACCGATGAGCAGTTCTTC. It specifies CASSAGTSSTDEQFF.

The chain is built from TRBV5-1 and TRBJ2-7, with D possibly matching TRBD2 (6 bases). The CDR3 length is 14 residues. Germline CDR1 reads SGHRS; CDR2 reads YFSETQ. Trimming left V 4 bases short and J 2 bases short, with 13 bases between. CDR3 sequence reads: CASSPGWGAYEQYF. The CDR3 DNA is TGCGCCAGCAGCCCTGGTTGGGGGGCCTACGAGCAGTACTTC.